The rows below give T cell receptor beta chains drawn from one sample of a study of CD8 T cells in Susac syndrome. TCRdb passed the immunoSEQ multiplex PCR reads through MiXCR, listing each CDR3 protein once. The table has 250,000 to 350,000 distinct CDR3 sequences, 92% seen once; the top ten hold around 0.07%. The sequenced sample was CD4+ T cells from PBMCs. All receptors come from a human donor with multiple sclerosis. The CDR3 runs from the conserved cysteine through the conserved F or W.

j_call: TRBJ1-1
v_call: TRBV10-3
cdr3_aa: CAISGPRTGGVNTEAFF

j_call: TRBJ2-2
v_call: TRBV20-1
cdr3_aa: CSATYRGNTGELFF

j_call: TRBJ2-7
v_call: TRBV6-1
cdr3_aa: CASIPGPPGSPFREQYF

j_call: TRBJ1-2
v_call: TRBV6-5
cdr3_aa: CASVGGRQESGYTF

j_call: TRBJ2-1
v_call: TRBV6-2/TRBV6-3
cdr3_aa: CASSYSGTRSGNEQFF

j_call: TRBJ2-3
v_call: TRBV9
cdr3_aa: CASSYRTSGVIDTQYF

j_call: TRBJ2-3
v_call: TRBV10-3
cdr3_aa: CAISSTSGGARDTQYF

j_call: TRBJ2-1
v_call: TRBV12-5
cdr3_aa: CASGLGIAASGSLNEQFF

j_call: TRBJ2-7
v_call: TRBV7-2
cdr3_aa: CASSLGLAGSYEQYF

j_call: TRBJ1-2
v_call: TRBV20-1
cdr3_aa: CSARGPGDYGYTF

j_call: TRBJ2-1
v_call: TRBV19
cdr3_aa: CASNPTRAGGPWFF

j_call: TRBJ1-4
v_call: TRBV18
cdr3_aa: CASSATRTNEKLFF

j_call: TRBJ2-1
v_call: TRBV4-2
cdr3_aa: CASSQDYTSGYNEQFF

j_call: TRBJ1-1
v_call: TRBV18
cdr3_aa: CASSPRRPRVNTEAFF

j_call: TRBJ2-7
v_call: TRBV6-2/TRBV6-3
cdr3_aa: CASSYSTGGRYEQYF

j_call: TRBJ1-4
v_call: TRBV6-6
cdr3_aa: CASSYPTEGEKLFF

j_call: TRBJ2-4
v_call: TRBV11-3
cdr3_aa: CASSSGAKNIQYF

j_call: TRBJ2-5
v_call: TRBV30
cdr3_aa: CAWSGMRQKETQYF

j_call: TRBJ1-1
v_call: TRBV20-1
cdr3_aa: CSAPRAAGMNTEAFF

j_call: TRBJ2-3
v_call: TRBV4-3
cdr3_aa: CASSREAIAGGVTDTQYF

j_call: TRBJ1-1
v_call: TRBV5-6
cdr3_aa: CASSLVWGRVTEAFF

j_call: TRBJ2-1
v_call: TRBV20-1
cdr3_aa: CSASGDFPPNEQFF

j_call: TRBJ2-2
v_call: TRBV29-1
cdr3_aa: CSVRSRLLAGGPGTGELFF

j_call: TRBJ1-4
v_call: TRBV19
cdr3_aa: CASSIADGNNEKLFF

j_call: TRBJ2-2
v_call: TRBV12-3/TRBV12-4
cdr3_aa: CASSPPRTVSTGELFF

j_call: TRBJ1-4
v_call: TRBV30
cdr3_aa: CAWSVQGDEKLFF

j_call: TRBJ2-7
v_call: TRBV5-4
cdr3_aa: CASSQGIGTGNYEQYF

j_call: TRBJ1-2
v_call: TRBV5-4
cdr3_aa: CASSLVNGPPSGYTF

j_call: TRBJ1-2
v_call: TRBV2
cdr3_aa: CASTEAVAYYTF

j_call: TRBJ2-3
v_call: TRBV14
cdr3_aa: CASKRGQGADTQYF

j_call: TRBJ2-1
v_call: TRBV6-2/TRBV6-3
cdr3_aa: CASNPPTGRVINEQFF

j_call: TRBJ2-1
v_call: TRBV9
cdr3_aa: CASGQYNEQFF

j_call: TRBJ2-1
v_call: TRBV1
cdr3_aa: CTSGRTSGRSPSYNEQFF

j_call: TRBJ1-4
v_call: TRBV30
cdr3_aa: CAWSPQGITNEKLFF

j_call: TRBJ2-5
v_call: TRBV7-9
cdr3_aa: CASSTNQETQYF

j_call: TRBJ2-1
v_call: TRBV4-1
cdr3_aa: CASSQDNLGYNEQFF

j_call: TRBJ2-2
v_call: TRBV29-1
cdr3_aa: CSGRGADTNTGELFF

j_call: TRBJ2-5
v_call: TRBV12-3/TRBV12-4
cdr3_aa: CASSLLAGEETQYF

j_call: TRBJ2-5
v_call: TRBV20-1
cdr3_aa: CSAPSGTGQETQYF

j_call: TRBJ1-3
v_call: TRBV18
cdr3_aa: CASSPQTGRNTIYF

j_call: TRBJ2-1
v_call: TRBV11-3
cdr3_aa: CASSLDRGLPRSNEQFF

j_call: TRBJ2-1
v_call: TRBV12-3/TRBV12-4
cdr3_aa: CASRPVRAGGAVFF

j_call: TRBJ1-1
v_call: TRBV19
cdr3_aa: CASTGTGTGLNTEAFF

j_call: TRBJ1-5
v_call: TRBV3-1
cdr3_aa: CASSQGTGDDQPQHF

j_call: TRBJ2-5
v_call: TRBV5-4
cdr3_aa: CASSSGGGGREETQYF

j_call: TRBJ1-6
v_call: TRBV30
cdr3_aa: CAWNQGENSPLHF

j_call: TRBJ2-7
v_call: TRBV7-2
cdr3_aa: CASTLTASYEQYF

j_call: TRBJ2-6
v_call: TRBV5-4
cdr3_aa: CASSLGLGANVLTF

j_call: TRBJ2-7
v_call: TRBV2
cdr3_aa: CASSIHEQYF

j_call: TRBJ1-1
v_call: TRBV9
cdr3_aa: CASSVGPYTEAFF

j_call: TRBJ2-1
v_call: TRBV6-4
cdr3_aa: CASSASLSDEQFF

j_call: TRBJ1-4
v_call: TRBV18
cdr3_aa: CASSPSQGGMEKLFF

j_call: TRBJ1-3
v_call: TRBV11-2
cdr3_aa: CASSFGNSGNTIYF

j_call: TRBJ2-2
v_call: TRBV5-4
cdr3_aa: CASGGQLNTGELFF

j_call: TRBJ1-2
v_call: TRBV27
cdr3_aa: CASRSGQEVEGYTF

j_call: TRBJ2-7
v_call: TRBV6-1
cdr3_aa: CASSRDGHSYEQYF

j_call: TRBJ1-2
v_call: TRBV2
cdr3_aa: CASSLGQGANYGYTF

j_call: TRBJ2-1
v_call: TRBV20-1
cdr3_aa: CSARPSGGQHNEQFF

j_call: TRBJ1-3
v_call: TRBV12-3/TRBV12-4
cdr3_aa: CASRPTGLGNTIYF